These 21 T cell receptor beta chains were sequenced from one sample in a study of blood T cell repertoires in COVID-19. Sequenced by immunoSEQ multiplex PCR; TCRdb stores in-frame clones only, minus some. The table lists fewer than 250,000 clones, roughly 87% of them singletons. The sample consisted of PBMCs or T cells enriched from blood (not recorded which). The receptors here all came from a man aged 30-40 years in a cohort exposed to, infected with or recovered from COVID-19 (not recorded which).

The chain is built from TRBV27 and TRBJ1-2, with D perhaps matching TRBD1 (6 bases). The V end lost 3 bases, the J end lost 6 bases, and 17 bases lay between the germline ends. Germline CDR1 is MNHEY and CDR2 is SMNVEV (reference sequence). The CDR3 has 15 residues. CDR3 bases: TGTGCCAGCAGTTTGGACAGAAGTTGGGGAGATGGCTACACCTTC. Its translation: CASSLDRSWGDGYTF.

J is TRBJ1-4 and V is TRBV6-5; perhaps TRBD1 as D (6 bases). This CDR3 region has 14 residues. V was pared by 7 bases and J by 7 bases, with 16 bases between. CDR1 is MNHEY and CDR2 is SVGAGI in the germline V gene. The CDR3 nucleotides are TGTGCCAGCACCCCCGGGACATCGGGTGAAAAACTGTTTTTT. It codes for CASTPGTSGEKLFF.

This clone came up once. The J gene is TRBJ2-2, the V gene TRBV4-2; possible D gene TRBD2, 6 bases. The germline gives CDR1 LGHNA, CDR2 YNFKEQ. The CDR3 loop spans 17 amino acids. Trimming took off 6 bases at V and 0 bases at J, with 17 bases between the two ends. CDR3 nucleotide sequence: TGTGCCAGCAGTCGAGAGGGGATAGCGGCGAACACCGGGGAGCTGTTTTTT. It encodes CASSREGIAANTGELFF.

The chain couples TRBV7-2 to TRBJ2-3; D call uncertain. This CDR3 is built from 13 residues. Germline-derived CDR1 and CDR2 are SGHTA and FQGNSA. V shed 4 bases and J shed 4 bases, with 9 bases lying between them. For the CDR3, the DNA is TGTGCCAGCAGCTCGGGTCTTTCAGATACGCAGTATTTT. It codes for CASSSGLSDTQYF.

The gene calls are TRBV28 and TRBJ1-1; 7 nucleotides match TRBD1. Trimming took 4 bases from V and 0 from J; bases not matched to a gene: 5. The length of the CDR3 is 15 residues. CDR1 is MDHEN, CDR2 SYDVKM, per germline. The CDR3 DNA follows: TGTGCCAGCAGTTCCCCGGGACAGATGAACACTGAAGCTTTCTTT. This encodes CASSSPGQMNTEAFF.

This sequence joins TRBV6-5 and TRBJ2-7; 8 bases line up with TRBD2. CDR3 length: 14 residues. Germline lookup yields CDR1 MNHEY and CDR2 SVGAGI. J was trimmed by 2 bases and V by 7 bases; bases with no gene match: 7. CDR3 loop: CASTRTSTTYEQYF. DNA of the CDR3: TGTGCCAGCACTCGGACTAGCACAACCTACGAGCAGTACTTC.

V usage is TRBV18 and J usage is TRBJ2-1; 13 bases are a match to TRBD2. The CDR3 is made up of 16 amino acids. In germline, CDR1 is KGHSH, CDR2 LQKENI. V trimming: 0 bases; J trimming: 5 bases; junction bases outside the gene matches: 1. The CDR3 reads CASSPPGLAGNNEQFF. The CDR3 DNA is TGTGCCAGCTCACCACCGGGACTAGCGGGGAACAATGAGCAGTTCTTC.

This rearrangement joins TRBV27 to TRBJ1-6, with TRBD1 as a possible D gene (5 bases). Trimming took off 10 bases at V and 7 bases at J, with 20 bases between the two ends. The V gene's germline CDR1 is MNHEY and CDR2 SMNVEV (reference sequence). The CDR3 sequence is 15 residues long. DNA of the CDR3: TGTGCCACGACAGTCCATATGCTGGGGAATTCACCCCTCCACTTT. This gives the protein CATTVHMLGNSPLHF.

The chain has TRBV15 and TRBJ2-1; 8 positions match TRBD2. The CDR3 sequence is 16 residues long. Trimming cost V 1 base and J 8 bases; bases outside gene matches: 10. Germline values: CDR1 LNHNV, CDR2 YYDKDF (reference sequence). The CDR3 sequence is CATSRAPSGPFHEQFF. The CDR3 nucleotides are TGTGCCACCAGCAGAGCCCCTAGCGGGCCCTTCCATGAGCAGTTCTTC.

This chain uses TRBV7-2 with TRBJ2-5; 10 bases are a match to TRBD1. The CDR3 is made up of 14 amino acids. With V trimmed by 6 bases and J by 2 bases, 3 bases remained unmatched. Per the germline V gene, CDR1 is SGHTA and CDR2 is FQGNSA. The CDR3 nucleotides are TGTGCCAGCAGGCCGGACAGGGGGCAAGAGACCCAGTACTTC. This sequence encodes CASRPDRGQETQYF. Filled out from reference TRBV7-2 and TRBJ2-5, the complete variable domain reads GAGVSQSPSNKVTEKGKDVELRCDPISGHTALYWYRQSLGQGLEFLIYFQGNSAPDKSGLPSDRFSAERTGGSVSTLTIQRTQQEDSAVYLCASRPDRGQETQYFGPGTRLLVL.

V gene TRBV25-1 combines with J gene TRBJ1-3; 8 nucleotides agree with TRBD1. Germline V CDR1 and CDR2: MGHDK, SYGVNS. This CDR3 comprises 16 residues. J gave up 4 bases and V 5 bases, and 10 bases lay outside the gene matches. The CDR3 spells CASSSETGVYGNTIYF. The CDR3 DNA sequence: TGTGCCAGCAGTTCCGAGACAGGGGTCTACGGAAACACCATATATTTT.

In this sample, this clone turned up once. The J gene is TRBJ1-1, the V gene TRBV6-5, with 10 bases aligning to TRBD1. CDR1 is MNHEY, CDR2 SVGAGI, per germline. This CDR3 is built from 15 residues. With 5 bases clipped from V and 5 bases from J, the junction kept 8 bases outside the gene matches. DNA for the CDR3: TGTGCCAGCAGTCTCCCGGGACAGGGGAATACTGAAGCTTTCTTT. Residues: CASSLPGQGNTEAFF.

V is TRBV29-1 and J is TRBJ2-7, with TRBD2 identical over 14 bases. The length of the CDR3 is 14 residues. Losses at the gene ends were 6 bases for V and 9 bases for J; bases not matched to a gene: 10. Germline lookup yields CDR1 SQVTM and CDR2 ANQGSEA. The CDR3, as DNA: TGCAGCGTCAAAAAGGGACTAGCGGGAGAAGGGCAGTACTTC. Translation gives CSVKKGLAGEGQYF.

In its sample, this clone was seen once. The rearrangement joins TRBV6-2 or TRBV6-3 to TRBJ1-2, with D unresolved. Trimming stripped 5 bases from V and 6 bases from J, with 13 bases between. In germline, CDR1 is MNHEY, CDR2 SVGEGT. The CDR3 loop spans 13 amino acids. The DNA of the CDR3 is TGTGCCAGCAGTAACCCCAGGCTCGATGGCTACACCTTC. Translated, it gives CASSNPRLDGYTF.

This chain links TRBV5-4 with TRBJ2-2; 7 bases fit TRBD2. This CDR3 is 16 amino acids long. The V segment lost 0 bases and the J segment 5 bases; nucleotides outside the gene matches: 7. The germline V gene encodes CDR1 SGHNT and CDR2 YYREEE (reference sequence). As DNA, the CDR3 is TGTGCCAGCAGCTTGGCCGGGACTACCAATACCGGGGAGCTGTTTTTT. Translating gives CASSLAGTTNTGELFF. The whole variable domain, filled in from reference TRBV5-4 and TRBJ2-2, reads ETGVTQSPTHLIKTRGQQVTLRCSSQSGHNTVSWYQQALGQGPQFIFQYYREEENGRGNFPPRFSGLQFPNYSSELNVNALELDDSALYLCASSLAGTTNTGELFFGEGSRLTVL.

The chain links TRBV18 to TRBJ2-1; 10 nucleotides agree with TRBD2. The CDR3 has 15 amino acids. With 3 bases clipped from V and 7 bases from J, the junction kept 6 bases outside the gene matches. Germline CDR1 and CDR2: KGHSH and LQKENI. This CDR3 is CASSPLAGVSNEQFF. The CDR3 DNA reads as TGTGCCAGCTCACCGCTAGCGGGAGTATCAAATGAGCAGTTCTTC.

The CDR3 sequence is CASSAAVYNEQFF. For the CDR3, the DNA is TGCGCCAGCAGTGCTGCGGTCTACAATGAGCAGTTCTTC. The chain recombines TRBV10-1 with TRBJ2-1, with unresolved D. Germline lookup yields CDR1 WNHNN and CDR2 SYGVQD (reference sequence). V was cut by 4 bases and J by 3 bases, with 7 bases left in between. The CDR3 is made up of 13 amino acids.

The chain employs TRBV9 and TRBJ1-2; the match to TRBD1 covers 9 bases. This CDR3 contains 17 residues. Unmatched junction bases numbered 16, after V lost 3 bases and J lost 7 bases. Germline assignment: CDR1 SGDLS and CDR2 YYNGEE. The CDR3: CASSAVTVSGTGSGYTF. The CDR3 nucleotides read TGTGCCAGCAGCGCCGTCACGGTGTCCGGGACAGGGAGTGGCTACACCTTC.

This chain connects TRBV7-2 to TRBJ1-3, with 10 bases that match TRBD1. With V trimmed by 2 bases and J by 3 bases, 10 bases remained unmatched. This CDR3 comprises 18 residues. CDR1 is SGHTA, CDR2 FQGNSA, per germline. The CDR3 nucleotides read TGTGCCAGCAGCTTAACGCCGGGACAGGGGACAATTGGAAACACCATATATTTT. It codes for CASSLTPGQGTIGNTIYF.

V gene TRBV9 combines with J gene TRBJ1-1; a possible D gene is TRBD1 (5 bases). Germline loops: CDR1 SGDLS, CDR2 YYNGEE. V was clipped by 4 bases and J by 2 bases, with 15 bases between them. The CDR3 is 15 residues long. CDR3 protein: CASSPPTVINTEAFF. In DNA, the CDR3 is TGTGCCAGCAGCCCCCCGACAGTCATAAACACTGAAGCTTTCTTT.

The V and J genes are TRBV27 and TRBJ1-6; perhaps TRBD1 as D (6 bases). The CDR3 consists of 16 residues. Trimming took 3 bases from V and 5 from J, leaving 14 bases between them. Germline V CDR1 and CDR2: MNHEY, SMNVEV (reference sequence). CDR3 region: CASSFSRGGDNSPLHF. The CDR3 DNA reads as TGTGCCAGCAGTTTTAGCAGGGGTGGGGATAATTCACCCCTCCACTTT.